This T cell receptor (beta chain) originates from a study of T cells in Graves' hyperthyroidism and ophthalmopathy. This clonotype was seen ten or more times. Its specificity is unknown. Amplification of TCR beta CDR3 regions used RNA as the template. First-round RT-PCR targeting the TCR CDR3 was performed with the HTBI primer set. TCRdb reprocessed the multiplex PCR reads with MiXCR, giving one entry per CDR3 protein. The repertoire includes approximately 720,000 distinct CDR3 sequences, around 20% of them detected once, and 16% sits in the top ten. Study-wide points: Blood also carried most thyroid clonotypes expanded above 0.001.

The study enrolled patients aged 18 to 65 with newly diagnosed hyperthyroidism of under 2 months' duration. Sequencing was done on a sample of blood. This clonotype originated in a woman in her forties or fifties with Graves' hyperthyroidism that later progressed to Graves' ophthalmopathy.

DNA for the CDR3: TGTGCCAGCAGCTCGCAACCGGGACAGGGAGATGGGACGCAGTATTTT. Its protein product is CASSSQPGQGDGTQYF. The gene calls are TRBV7-8 and TRBJ2-3, with 9 bases fitting TRBD1. The V segment lost 4 bases and the J segment 9 bases; nucleotides outside the gene matches: 14. CDR1 SGHVS and CDR2 FQNEAQ come from the germline V gene. This CDR3 region has 16 residues.